One sample yielded the 10 T cell receptor beta chains listed below, sequenced in a study of T cell clonality in common variable immunodeficiency. Only in-frame clones appear in the TCRdb table, and some are missing; sequencing was by immunoSEQ multiplex PCR. The sample shows 50,000 to 65,000 clones, none of them appearing just once. Sample: peripheral blood mononuclear cells. Receptor source: a person aged 18 to 75 in good health.

This clone appeared many times. The read stops 3 residues short of the end of the CDR3; the missing end is completed from the germline J gene. The chain uses TRBV20-1 and TRBJ1-1; 10 bases agree with TRBD1. The CDR3 is 14 residues long. V was pared by 6 bases and J by 4 bases, with 8 bases of the junction left unmatched. Germline V gene data show CDR1 as DFQATT and CDR2 as SNEGSKA (reference sequence). CDR3 DNA (partial): TGCAGTGCCGAGGGACAGGGGTCACTCACTGAA. It encodes CSAEGQGSLTE. The full CDR3 reads CSAEGQGSLTEAFF.

This clone was seen at least ten times. From the germline J gene comes the end of the CDR3, since the read stops 3 residues before it. The V gene is TRBV5-1, the J gene TRBJ1-2, with 9 bases matching TRBD1. Per germline, CDR1 SGHRS and CDR2 YFSETQ. CDR3 length: 14 residues. This CDR3 reads CASSRGTGSTSYTF. Incomplete CDR3 DNA: TGCGCCAGCAGCCGAGGGACAGGGAGTACGAGC.

The table lists this clone with many counts. The CDR3 end falls 3 residues outside the read, so it is completed with the germline J gene. The V gene is TRBV20-1, the J gene TRBJ1-5; 11 nucleotides align to TRBD1. Germline V gives CDR1 DFQATT, CDR2 SNEGSKA (reference sequence). The CDR3 is 18 residues long. The J segment lost 6 bases and the V segment lost 0 bases, leaving 13 bases of the junction unmatched. The sequenced part of the CDR3 DNA is TGCAGTGCTAGAGATCTGAGAGGGGGACAGGGGGAGACTCAGCCC. Translated: CSARDLRGGQGETQP. The CDR3 in full is CSARDLRGGQGETQPQHF.

At least ten counts were recorded for this clone. The sequence runs out 3 residues before the end of the CDR3; the remainder is reconstructed from the germline J gene. The chain couples TRBV5-5 to TRBJ2-2; D perhaps matches TRBD2 (6 bases). Trimming left V 4 bases short and J 1 base short, with 11 bases between. CDR3 length equals 15 residues. The germline CDR1 and CDR2 sequences are SGHKS and YYEKEE (reference sequence). The CDR3 sequence is CASSPYSGNTGELFF. The covered CDR3 bases are TGTGCCAGCAGCCCATATAGCGGGAACACCGGGGAG.

This clone was counted many times. The CDR3 end is not reached by the read, which stops 3 residues before it; the germline J gene fills it in. This chain uses TRBV11-2 with TRBJ2-5; 9 nucleotides agree with TRBD1. The CDR3 runs to 14 residues. Germline CDR1 and CDR2: SGHAT and FQNNGV. The trim removed 4 bases at V and 4 bases at J, leaving 4 bases unmatched. The CDR3 protein is CASSSTGGAETQYF. The covered CDR3 bases are TGTGCCAGCAGCTCTACAGGGGGCGCAGAGACC.

In its sample, this clone was seen many times. The CDR3 end falls 3 residues outside the read, so it is completed with the germline J gene. The genes are TRBV6-2 or TRBV6-3 and TRBJ2-7; 10 nucleotides agree with TRBD2. CDR1 is MNHEY, CDR2 SVGEGT, per germline. V lost 2 bases and J lost 2; bases outside the gene matches: 3. There are 15 residues in the CDR3. The CDR3 is CASSYGLAGAYEQYF. CDR3 DNA (partial): TGTGCCAGCAGTTACGGGCTAGCGGGGGCCTACGAG.

This clone was picked up many times. The read finishes 3 residues shy of the CDR3 end, and the germline J gene is used to complete it. This sequence joins TRBV20-1 and TRBJ1-6; D uncertain. CDR1 is DFQATT and CDR2 is SNEGSKA in the germline V gene (reference sequence). The CDR3 is made up of 14 amino acids. The ends were cut back, 0 bases at V and 6 bases at J, with 9 bases in the middle. The sequenced CDR3 bases are TGCAGTGCTAGAGATAACCCGGTTAATTCACCC. This encodes CSARDNPVNSP. The complete CDR3 reads CSARDNPVNSPLHF.

Worth noting for this clone: Read sequence stops 3 residues before the CDR3 end, and the germline J gene provides the missing end. J is TRBJ2-7 and V is TRBV5-1, with 10 bases lining up with TRBD2. CDR3 size: 15 residues. The J segment lost 6 bases and the V segment lost 0 bases, leaving 6 bases of the junction unmatched. Germline CDR1 is SGHRS and CDR2 is YFSETQ. The CDR3 reads CASSLAVAGGREQYF. The CDR3 DNA, read in part, is TGCGCCAGCAGCTTGGCGGTAGCGGGGGGCCGCGAG.

This clone was observed many times. Read coverage stops 3 residues before the CDR3 terminus; the germline J gene supplies the remainder. The chain joins TRBV30 to TRBJ2-3; D is undetermined. Trimming stripped 0 bases from V and 2 bases from J, with 6 bases between. The CDR3 totals 13 residues. Per germline, CDR1 GTSNPN and CDR2 SVGIG (reference sequence). CDR3 sequence reads: CAWSVLPTDTQYF. The DNA read from the CDR3 is TGTGCCTGGAGTGTACTCCCCACAGATACG.

In its sample, this clone was seen many times. The read terminates 3 residues before the CDR3 end, so the remaining end is supplied by the germline J gene. V is TRBV20-1 and J is TRBJ2-7, with D maybe TRBD2 (5 bases). The V end was cut by 6 bases, the J end by 2 bases, with 20 bases between. This CDR3 is built from 15 residues. CDR1 and CDR2 (germline): DFQATT, SNEGSKA (reference sequence). This CDR3 reads CSAESAGKHPYEQYF. CDR3 DNA, as far as it was read: TGCAGTGCAGAGAGTGCGGGCAAGCACCCCTACGAG.